The sequence of this T cell receptor (beta chain) was determined in a study of cytomegalovirus exposure and HLA in healthy donors (dated by TCRdb to the late 2010s). With respect to the entire study: An earlier analysis of about 530 of the donors reported around 280 Gb of sequence data and 100 million to 120 million unique TCR beta sequences obtained from 180 million or so T cells. An early release that covered some 630 HLA-typed donors contained approximately 300 gigabases of sequencing data and 80 million or so unique TCR sequences. Among the approximately 430 genotyped donors, approximately 82% belonged to the genetic ancestry cluster associated with self-reported Caucasian donors. The aim of the study was to test whether cataloging public T cell receptors could identify signatures of past pathogen exposure. The study profiled the T cell repertoires of 666 subjects by immunosequencing and related them to cytomegalovirus serostatus. Along with the roughly 670-subject first cohort, a separate validation cohort of approximately 110 different subjects was used. To predict cytomegalovirus infection status, the study brought together high-throughput TCR immunosequencing, statistical association of individual TCRs with disease status, and machine learning. In a later analysis, previously published TCR beta repertoires from hundreds of donors were re-analyzed and high-resolution HLA genotyping was added so that TCR occurrence patterns could be studied. Rather than drawing on any new phenotypic data, the later analysis identified candidate immune exposures from TCR beta sequences and the way those sequences occurred across donors. An earlier analysis of 450 to 750 of the donors used high-throughput TCR beta sequencing to judge whether each TCR beta V gene segment behaved as functional or pseudogenic. Donor age, sex, ethnicity and CMV serostatus were compiled together with the repertoire data. Genome-wide SNP genotypes for about three fifths of the roughly 670 donors were used in a later genetic analysis, which treated that subset as a discovery cohort. All discovery cohort repertoires had been generated on a single sequencing platform. HLA typing included class I and class II loci at four-digit resolution. The number of typed donors differed by locus: 629-630 for A, B, C, DRB1 and DQB1; 500 to 550 for DQA1; over 600 for DPA1; and roughly 450 for DPB1. Roughly five DR-DQ haplotypes were treated as single units for association and clustering because of strong linkage in the cohort. Among some 410 genotyped donors of the cohort, an average of about 240,000 unique TCR beta nucleotide sequences were sequenced per donor, around 20% of them non-productive. Points the paper makes about the study in general: In a later genetic analysis, fewer N-insertions in productive TCRs were reported among donors in an Asian-associated ancestry cluster than the approximately 710-donor mean. According to a later analysis, TCR association rates differed among HLA loci, with DRB1 alleles showing the most associated TCRs and HLA-C alleles showing the fewest. Correlated functional status among segregating V segments might reflect linkage disequilibrium, but an unknown experimental factor could not be ruled out. According to a later analysis, most CMV-associated TCR beta chains appeared to be HLA-restricted, and the HLA associations seemed to be driven largely by CMV exposure. A further reported finding was that TCR beta sequences accurately predicted the HLA-A and HLA-B alleles for most subjects in the first cohort. In both the original and validation cohorts, the classifier was reported to diagnose cytomegalovirus status with high specificity and sensitivity. A few of the identified cytomegalovirus-associated TCR beta chains were confirmed in vitro to be specific for cytomegalovirus antigens. At a false discovery rate of 0.05, a later analysis linked 16,951 TCR beta sequences to specific HLA alleles. According to the authors, the approach could potentially be generalized to other disease states and immunological phenotypes. When HLA alleles, especially DR and DQ, strongly co-occurred, attributing TCR associations to individual alleles was difficult. HLA typing was unavailable for some donors at each locus, so association tests used only the typed subset. For the cohort, immune exposure information was limited to CMV serostatus. In an earlier analysis of around 600 of the donors, most TCR beta V segments appeared in productive rearrangements about 87% or about 30% of the time, broadly matching IMGT annotations. In a later analysis, HLA-associated TCR beta chains were found to be more clonally expanded and to have lower generation probabilities than equally common non-associated chains. The study gave a list of about 170 TCR beta chains associated with cytomegalovirus. A cluster of highly shared sequence variants was judged likely to be a technical artifact of the sequencing pipeline. A later analysis reported that several top co-occurrence clusters appeared linked to parvovirus B19, influenza, CMV and Epstein-Barr virus. The presence/absence analyses assumed that sequencing depth was roughly uniform across donors, and that assumption may not be true. V-gene and J-gene trimming of TCR beta chains was associated with a missense DCLRE1C variant in a later genetic analysis, and the association was replicated in an independent cohort. In this cohort, only TCR beta chains were sequenced, and detectable features were limited by the absence of alpha or paired-chain data. The 87-base-pair reads could not distinguish some IMGT-functional V segments, including TRBV6-2 and TRBV6-3, so those segments were excluded. Because counts were too low, seventeen rarely observed V segments, including chromosome 9 orphons, were left out of the earlier analysis of approximately 580 of the donors. While some public TCRs were present in many individuals, most TCR sequences turned up only very rarely across donors.

Concerning this clone itself: Which antigen it targets is not known. Base qualities were left out, and no much larger clone turns up one base away.

CDR1 and CDR2 are drawn from the germline V gene (reference sequence): LNHDA, SQIVND. Including cysteine and phenylalanine, the CDR3 has 15 amino acids. Only CDR3 DNA is held: 45 bases, read in frame from base 1. The junction carries 12 bases between V and J, which are trimmed by 5 bases and 1 base respectively. The cohort comprised some 680 healthy bone marrow donors. Cohort members were all nominally healthy when sampled, although unrecorded immune exposures were likely present. The donor was CMV seronegative and belonged to the group of 352 seronegative cohort members. A peripheral blood sample was provided by each donor, and peripheral blood mononuclear cells were used for TCR beta sequencing. The Qiagen DNeasy Blood Extraction Kit was used to extract genomic DNA from the blood cell samples. The library came from the immunoSEQ multiplex PCR assay. For the multiplex PCR, a mixture combining 60 forward primers for TCR Vbeta segments and 13 reverse primers for TCR Jbeta segments was used. A multiplex PCR assay on genomic DNA amplified the CDR3 region of rearranged TCR beta genes. Amplified TCR beta libraries were sequenced as 87-base-pair reads on the Illumina HiSeq System. The original methods were these. In a later analysis, tens of millions of unique TCR beta chains were counted across the 500 to 850 repertoires, and approximately 11 million of these chains were shared by at least two donors. To remove PCR and sequencing errors, raw reads were error-corrected and collapsed into unique sequences using a nearest-neighbor algorithm that merged closely related sequences. CDR3 sequences were aligned to IMGT reference sequences to assign V, D and J gene segments. For a sequence to be retained, a match of at least six nucleotides to both a V gene segment and a J gene segment was required. Rearrangements were called productive when the CDR3 lacked stop codons and stayed in frame with V and J; all others were non-productive. Following IMGT convention, CDR3 was defined as the stretch from the second conserved V-encoded cysteine to the conserved J-encoded phenylalanine. The earlier analysis of 500 to 750 of the donors excluded any sequence lacking an unambiguous match to a single V gene segment. An earlier analysis of 500 to 700 of the donors classified V segments as functional when productive rearrangements were above 56.7% and as segregating when the standard deviation between donors was above 5%. To diagnose cytomegalovirus status from the catalog of TCR beta chain sequences, a statistical classification framework was built. A later analysis assigned V and J genes by comparing TCR nucleotide sequences with IMGT/GENE-DB human TR gene sequences. Using the TCRdist pipeline, a later analysis assigned CDR3 sequences along with most-parsimonious VDJ recombination scenarios. In a later analysis, each TCR beta chain was defined by its CDR3 amino acid sequence together with its V-gene family, and reads without a unique V-gene family were excluded. A later analysis removed 600 or so highly shared, low-generation-probability nucleotide sequences to deal with suspected cross-contamination and a sequencing artifact. In a later analysis, a clonal expansion index was calculated for each public chain from normalized within-repertoire ranks of inferred template counts. Generation probabilities in a later analysis came from a VDJ recombination model fitted to out-of-frame rearrangements, and those results were checked against IGoR. Hypergeometric tests were used in a later analysis to score TCR-TCR, TCR-HLA and TCR-CMV co-occurrence, with a repertoire-size bias correction applied to the TCR pairs. False discovery rates were estimated in a later analysis by permuting HLA or CMV assignments 20 times. A later analysis grouped co-occurring TCRs with DBSCAN, adding TCRdist sequence similarity when clustering within HLA-allele-positive subsets. Co-occurrence clustering excluded repertoires with fewer than 30,000 or more than 120,000 public chains, plus five with anomalous nucleotide sharing. What TCRdb holds here is the immuneACCESS table cut down to in-frame rearrangements. Part of the clones is not present; checked against another copy, under half of the missing clones reflect an unresolved V gene, and the others are unexplained. V and J calls and clone size are copied from that table; D and trimming were computed from the DNA. Counted in this sample were about 120,000 clones; over 15% of them appeared once. The ten largest account for 1.9% of the sample.

The sequence joins TRBV19 to TRBJ1-5, with the D gene too uncertain to name. Sequencing input: PBMCs. This receptor was obtained from a woman aged 18-29 years in good health and CMV-seronegative. The DNA sequence is as follows: TGTGCCAGTAGTGCGGGGAGTATGAGCAATCAGCCCCAGCATTTT. Its protein reads: CASSAGSMSNQPQHF.